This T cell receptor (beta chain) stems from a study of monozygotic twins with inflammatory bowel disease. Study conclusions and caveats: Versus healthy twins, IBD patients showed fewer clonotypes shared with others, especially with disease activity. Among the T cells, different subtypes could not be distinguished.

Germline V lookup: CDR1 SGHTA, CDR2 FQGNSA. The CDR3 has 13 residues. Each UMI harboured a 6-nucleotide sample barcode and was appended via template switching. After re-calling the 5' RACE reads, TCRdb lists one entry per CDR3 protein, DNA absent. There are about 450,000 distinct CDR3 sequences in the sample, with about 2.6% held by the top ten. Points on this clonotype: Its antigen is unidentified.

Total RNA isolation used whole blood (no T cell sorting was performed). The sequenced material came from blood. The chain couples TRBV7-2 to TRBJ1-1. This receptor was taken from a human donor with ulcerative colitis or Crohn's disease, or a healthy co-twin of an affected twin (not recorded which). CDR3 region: CASSLVQQNEAFF.